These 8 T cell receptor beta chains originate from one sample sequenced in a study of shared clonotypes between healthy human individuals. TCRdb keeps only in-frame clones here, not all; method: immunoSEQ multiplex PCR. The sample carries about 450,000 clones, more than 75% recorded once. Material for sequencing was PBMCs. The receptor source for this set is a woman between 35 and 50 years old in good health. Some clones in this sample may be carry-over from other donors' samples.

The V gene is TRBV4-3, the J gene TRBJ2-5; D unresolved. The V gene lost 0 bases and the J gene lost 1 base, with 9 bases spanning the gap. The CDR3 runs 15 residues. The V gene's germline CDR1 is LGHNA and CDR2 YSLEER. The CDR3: CASSQDGLFQETQYF. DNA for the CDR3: TGCGCCAGCAGCCAAGATGGTCTCTTCCAAGAGACCCAGTACTTC.

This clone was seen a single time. CDR3 residues: CASRALSGRSYNEQFF. In nucleotides, the CDR3 is TGTGCCAGTAGAGCCCTTAGCGGGAGATCCTACAATGAGCAGTTCTTC. V is TRBV19 and J is TRBJ2-1; 9 bases fit TRBD2. The CDR3 consists of 16 residues. The germline CDR1 and CDR2 sequences are LNHDA and SQIVND (reference sequence). J lost 1 base, V lost 6 bases, and 7 bases had no gene match. Combining the CDR3 with reference TRBV19 and TRBJ2-1 gives the whole variable domain DGGITQSPKYLFRKEGQNVTLSCEQNLNHDAMYWYRQDPGQGLRLIYYSQIVNDFQKGDIAEGYSVSREKKESFPLTVTSAQKNPTAFYLCASRALSGRSYNEQFFGPGTRLTVL.

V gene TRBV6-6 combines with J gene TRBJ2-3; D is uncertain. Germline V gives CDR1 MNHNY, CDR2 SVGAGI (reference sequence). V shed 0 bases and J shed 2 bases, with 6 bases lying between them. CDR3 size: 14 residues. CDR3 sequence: CASSYSWNTDTQYF. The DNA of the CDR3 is TGTGCCAGCAGTTACTCTTGGAACACAGATACGCAGTATTTT.

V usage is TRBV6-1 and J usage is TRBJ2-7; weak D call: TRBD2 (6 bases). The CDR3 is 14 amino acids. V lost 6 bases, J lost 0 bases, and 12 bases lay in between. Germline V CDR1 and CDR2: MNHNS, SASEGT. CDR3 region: CASSLAGTSYEQYF. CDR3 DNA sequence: TGTGCCAGCAGCCTGGCGGGGACCTCCTACGAGCAGTACTTC.

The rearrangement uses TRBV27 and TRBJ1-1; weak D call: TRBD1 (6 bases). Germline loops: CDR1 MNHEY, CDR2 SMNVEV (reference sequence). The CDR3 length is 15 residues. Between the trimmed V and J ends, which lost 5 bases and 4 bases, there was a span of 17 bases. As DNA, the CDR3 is TGTGCCAGCAGTCACGGTGGGGGGCTGGGCACTGAAGCTTTCTTT. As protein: CASSHGGGLGTEAFF.

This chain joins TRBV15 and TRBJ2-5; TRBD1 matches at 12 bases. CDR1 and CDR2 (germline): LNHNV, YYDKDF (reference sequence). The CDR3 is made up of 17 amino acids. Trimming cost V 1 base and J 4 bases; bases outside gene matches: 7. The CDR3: CATSRAPWDRGRETQYF. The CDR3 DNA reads TGTGCCACCAGCAGAGCACCTTGGGACAGGGGGCGAGAGACCCAGTACTTC.

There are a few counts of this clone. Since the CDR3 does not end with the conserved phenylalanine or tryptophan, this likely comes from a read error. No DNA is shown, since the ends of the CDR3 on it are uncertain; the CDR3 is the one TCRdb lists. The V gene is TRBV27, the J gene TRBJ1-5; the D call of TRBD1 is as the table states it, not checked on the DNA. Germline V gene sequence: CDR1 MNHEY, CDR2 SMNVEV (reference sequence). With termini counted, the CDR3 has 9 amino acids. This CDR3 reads CASRQQGDS.

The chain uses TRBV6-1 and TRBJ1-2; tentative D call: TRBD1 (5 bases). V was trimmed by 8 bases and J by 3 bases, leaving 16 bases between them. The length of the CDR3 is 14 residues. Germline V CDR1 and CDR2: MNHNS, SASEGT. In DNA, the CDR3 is TGTGCCAGCGGCTATGGGGGATTGTACTATGGCTACACCTTC. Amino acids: CASGYGGLYYGYTF.